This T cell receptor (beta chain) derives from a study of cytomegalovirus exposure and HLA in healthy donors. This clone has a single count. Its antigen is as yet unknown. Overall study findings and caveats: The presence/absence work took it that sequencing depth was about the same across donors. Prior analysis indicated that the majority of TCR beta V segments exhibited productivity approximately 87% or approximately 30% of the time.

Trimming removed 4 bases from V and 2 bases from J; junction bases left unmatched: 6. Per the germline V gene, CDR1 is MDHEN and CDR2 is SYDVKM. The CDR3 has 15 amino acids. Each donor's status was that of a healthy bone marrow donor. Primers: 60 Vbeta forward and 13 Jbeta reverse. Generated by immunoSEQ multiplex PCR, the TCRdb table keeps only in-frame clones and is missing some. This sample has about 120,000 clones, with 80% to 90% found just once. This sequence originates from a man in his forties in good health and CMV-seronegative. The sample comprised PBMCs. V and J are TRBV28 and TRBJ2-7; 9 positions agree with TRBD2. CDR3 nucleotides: TGTGCCAGCAGTTCCCCAGCGGGAGGACCCTACGAGCAGTACTTC. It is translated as CASSSPAGGPYEQYF.